This entry features one T cell receptor beta chain sequence. In the authors' methods: Amplification of reference gene primers was used by the study to estimate nucleated cell counts. Profiled with immunoSEQ multiplex PCR; TCRdb holds only in-frame clones, not every one. The D gene and trimming were derived from the DNA, and the V and J assignments and clone size from that table. The sample has over 120,000 clones, more than 75% seen once. The V end lost 2 bases, the J end lost 0 bases, and 14 bases lay between the germline ends. The CDR3 contains 18 residues. Germline CDR1 and CDR2: SGHTA and FQGNSA. This sample stems from a study of blood T cell repertoires in COVID-19. At the level of the study: Sites in the United States, Italy and Spain provided acute and convalescent COVID-19 samples. From T cells, B-cell-depleted T cells, or PBMCs came the material, which was cDNA or gDNA.

Sequencing was carried out using peripheral blood. The chain uses TRBV7-2 and TRBJ2-6, with D possibly TRBD1 on 5 matching bases. The clonotype originates from a woman aged 50 to 65 with active or convalescent COVID-19. The chain's CDR3 is CASSLNWAGLSGANVLTF. The DNA of the CDR3 is TGTGCCAGCAGCTTAAATTGGGCAGGGCTCTCTGGGGCCAACGTCCTGACTTTC.